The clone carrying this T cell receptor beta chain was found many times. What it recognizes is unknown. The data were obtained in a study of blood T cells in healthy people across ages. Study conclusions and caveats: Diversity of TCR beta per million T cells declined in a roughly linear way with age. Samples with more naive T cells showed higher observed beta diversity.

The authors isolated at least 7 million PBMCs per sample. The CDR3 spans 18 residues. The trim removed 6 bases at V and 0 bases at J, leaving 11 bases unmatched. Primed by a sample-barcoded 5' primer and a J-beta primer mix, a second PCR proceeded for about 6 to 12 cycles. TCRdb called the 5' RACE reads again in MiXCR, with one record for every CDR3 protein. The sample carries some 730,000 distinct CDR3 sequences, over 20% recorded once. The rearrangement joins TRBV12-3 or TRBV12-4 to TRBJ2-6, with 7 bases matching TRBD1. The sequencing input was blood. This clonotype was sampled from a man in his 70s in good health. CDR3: CASSPLGTDYSGANVLTF. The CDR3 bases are TGTGCCAGCAGCCCCCTTGGGACAGACTACTCTGGGGCCAACGTCCTGACTTTC.